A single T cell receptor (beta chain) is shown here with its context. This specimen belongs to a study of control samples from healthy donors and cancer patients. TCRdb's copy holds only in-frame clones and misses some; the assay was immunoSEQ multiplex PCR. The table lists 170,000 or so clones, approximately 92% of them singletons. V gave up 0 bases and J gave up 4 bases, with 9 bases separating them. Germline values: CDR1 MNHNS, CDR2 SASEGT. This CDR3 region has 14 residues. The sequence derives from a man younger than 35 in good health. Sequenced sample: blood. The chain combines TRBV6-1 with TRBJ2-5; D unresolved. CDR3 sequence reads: CASSEAGYAETQYF. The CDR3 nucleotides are TGTGCCAGCAGTGAAGCGGGGTACGCAGAGACCCAGTACTTC.